Listed below are T cell receptor beta chains from one sample, sequenced in a study of breast tumors, draining lymph nodes, adjacent tissues. MiXCR, applied by TCRdb to the multiplex PCR reads, yields one record per CDR3 protein. Of about 140,000 distinct CDR3 sequences listed, around a third are singletons. Sequencing was performed on axillary lymph node tissue. These receptors were obtained from a female donor with breast cancer. Some clones in this sample may be carry-over from other donors' samples. Both conserved end residues are part of each CDR3. D genes are given only for firm matches. Some rows have no size entry. The others give once, few or many, or a class for an expanded clone.

d_call: -; clone_size: many; j_call: TRBJ2-7; v_call: TRBV6-6; cdr3_length: 15; cdr3_nt: TGTGCCAGCAGTCACCCGCGGTCCCCTCACTACGAGCAGTACTTC; cdr3_aa: CASSHPRSPHYEQYF
d_call: -; clone_size: -; j_call: TRBJ1-2; v_call: TRBV24-1; cdr3_length: 14; cdr3_nt: TGTACCACCAGTGGGGGGCCTCTCTGGGATGGCTACACCTTC; cdr3_aa: CTTSGGPLWDGYTF
d_call: -; clone_size: -; j_call: TRBJ2-7; v_call: TRBV2; cdr3_length: 12; cdr3_nt: TGTGCCAGCAACCAGTTCTCCTACGAGCAGTACTTC; cdr3_aa: CASNQFSYEQYF
d_call: -; clone_size: many; j_call: TRBJ2-3; v_call: TRBV3-1; cdr3_length: 14; cdr3_nt: TGTGCCAGCAGCCCGATTCAGGAGGGAGATACGCAGTATTTT; cdr3_aa: CASSPIQEGDTQYF
d_call: -; clone_size: many; j_call: TRBJ1-5; v_call: TRBV19; cdr3_length: 13; cdr3_nt: TGTGCCAGTAGTAGCCCCCAATATCAGCCCCAGCATTTT; cdr3_aa: CASSSPQYQPQHF
d_call: -; clone_size: many; j_call: TRBJ2-3; v_call: TRBV6-1; cdr3_length: 14; cdr3_nt: TGTGCCAGCAGTGAAAGTTCAAATAGGGATACGCAGTATTTT; cdr3_aa: CASSESSNRDTQYF
d_call: TRBD1; clone_size: many; j_call: TRBJ1-4; v_call: TRBV7-2; cdr3_length: 16; cdr3_nt: TGTGCCAGCAGCTTAGTAGAGCGGGACAGGGACCGAAAACTGTTTTTT; cdr3_aa: CASSLVERDRDRKLFF
d_call: TRBD1; clone_size: -; j_call: TRBJ2-1; v_call: TRBV2; cdr3_length: 15; cdr3_nt: TGTGCCAGCTCCCCCGACAGGGTGGTTGTGCACGAGCAGTTCTTC; cdr3_aa: CASSPDRVVVHEQFF
d_call: -; clone_size: many; j_call: TRBJ1-2; v_call: TRBV12-3/TRBV12-4; cdr3_length: 13; cdr3_nt: TGTGCCAGCACCAAGCAGGTGGCCTATGGCTACACCTTC; cdr3_aa: CASTKQVAYGYTF
d_call: -; clone_size: many; j_call: TRBJ2-1; v_call: TRBV6-1; cdr3_length: 12; cdr3_nt: TGTGCCAGCAAGCCGGAGAGGAATGAGCAGTTCTTC; cdr3_aa: CASKPERNEQFF
d_call: -; clone_size: many; j_call: TRBJ2-2; v_call: TRBV6-1; cdr3_length: 14; cdr3_nt: TGTGCCATGGGGACGGAACCTAACACCGGGGAGCTGTTTTTT; cdr3_aa: CAMGTEPNTGELFF
d_call: -; clone_size: many; j_call: TRBJ1-6; v_call: TRBV6-6; cdr3_length: 15; cdr3_nt: TGTGCCAGCAGTTACGGGCAGACCTATAATTCACCCCTCCACTTT; cdr3_aa: CASSYGQTYNSPLHF
d_call: -; clone_size: -; j_call: TRBJ1-3; v_call: TRBV12-5; cdr3_length: 11; cdr3_nt: TGTGCTAGTGGTTGGGCAAACACCATATATTTT; cdr3_aa: CASGWANTIYF
d_call: -; clone_size: many; j_call: TRBJ2-2; v_call: TRBV3-1; cdr3_length: 13; cdr3_nt: TGTGCCAGCAGCCAAGCCGGTCCCGGGGAGCTGTTTTTT; cdr3_aa: CASSQAGPGELFF
d_call: -; clone_size: many; j_call: TRBJ1-5; v_call: TRBV28; cdr3_length: 12; cdr3_nt: TGTGCCAGCTGCGGGCTCAATCAGCCCCAGCATTTT; cdr3_aa: CASCGLNQPQHF
d_call: -; clone_size: many; j_call: TRBJ1-6; v_call: TRBV6-2/TRBV6-3; cdr3_length: 17; cdr3_nt: TGTGCCAGCAGTTACTTAGAGGCAAGGGGTTGGAGTTCACCCCTCCACTTT; cdr3_aa: CASSYLEARGWSSPLHF
d_call: -; clone_size: many; j_call: TRBJ2-2; v_call: TRBV20-1; cdr3_length: 13; cdr3_nt: TGCAGTGCTAGAGAAGGGAGCGGCGGGGAGCTGTTTTTT; cdr3_aa: CSAREGSGGELFF
d_call: TRBD2; clone_size: many; j_call: TRBJ2-5; v_call: TRBV20-1; cdr3_length: 15; cdr3_nt: TGCAGTGCTCATACTAGCGGGGGGCTCCAAGAGACCCAGTACTTC; cdr3_aa: CSAHTSGGLQETQYF
d_call: -; clone_size: -; j_call: TRBJ2-1; v_call: TRBV5-4; cdr3_length: 16; cdr3_nt: TGTGCCAGCAGCTTGGACAGGGAGAGCTCCTACAATGAGCAGTTCTTC; cdr3_aa: CASSLDRESSYNEQFF
d_call: -; clone_size: -; j_call: TRBJ1-6; v_call: TRBV4-1; cdr3_length: 16; cdr3_nt: TGCGCCAGCAGCCCTGACAGCCCCGCTTTTAATTCACCCCTCCACTTT; cdr3_aa: CASSPDSPAFNSPLHF
d_call: -; clone_size: -; j_call: TRBJ1-5; v_call: TRBV24-1; cdr3_length: 13; cdr3_nt: TGTGCCACCAACGGGGCCAGCTATCAGCCCCAGCATTTT; cdr3_aa: CATNGASYQPQHF
d_call: -; clone_size: many; j_call: TRBJ1-5; v_call: TRBV20-1; cdr3_length: 14; cdr3_nt: TGCAGTGCTAGTAAGGACAGCGGGAATCAGCCCCAGCATTTT; cdr3_aa: CSASKDSGNQPQHF
d_call: TRBD1; clone_size: many; j_call: TRBJ1-5; v_call: TRBV20-1; cdr3_length: 16; cdr3_nt: TGCAGTGCTAGAGCGACTTCCGGGACAGTGAATCAGCCCCAGCATTTT; cdr3_aa: CSARATSGTVNQPQHF
d_call: -; clone_size: -; j_call: TRBJ1-1; v_call: TRBV20-1; cdr3_length: 16; cdr3_nt: TGCAGTGCTAGTGTGGGCGTCGCGGGGGGCAGAACTGAAGCTTTCTTT; cdr3_aa: CSASVGVAGGRTEAFF
d_call: TRBD1; clone_size: many; j_call: TRBJ1-5; v_call: TRBV2; cdr3_length: 15; cdr3_nt: TGTGCCAGCAGAGTACAGGGGGTGAACAATCAGCCCCAGCATTTT; cdr3_aa: CASRVQGVNNQPQHF
d_call: TRBD1; clone_size: many; j_call: TRBJ1-5; v_call: TRBV6-6; cdr3_length: 16; cdr3_nt: TGTGCCAGCAGTAACGCCGGGACAGAAAACAATCAGCCCCAGCATTTT; cdr3_aa: CASSNAGTENNQPQHF
d_call: -; clone_size: -; j_call: TRBJ2-5; v_call: TRBV20-1; cdr3_length: 15; cdr3_nt: TGCAGTGCTCAGACCCCCCAGGGGGGGGAAGAGACCCAGTACTTC; cdr3_aa: CSAQTPQGGEETQYF
d_call: -; clone_size: -; j_call: TRBJ1-4; v_call: TRBV28; cdr3_length: 12; cdr3_nt: TGTGCCAGCACAGGGACTAATGAAAAACTGTTTTTT; cdr3_aa: CASTGTNEKLFF
d_call: -; clone_size: few; j_call: TRBJ2-3; v_call: TRBV6-5; cdr3_length: 17; cdr3_nt: TGTGCCAGCAGTCACTCGATATCCCGGGATCGCACAGATACGCAGTATTTT; cdr3_aa: CASSHSISRDRTDTQYF